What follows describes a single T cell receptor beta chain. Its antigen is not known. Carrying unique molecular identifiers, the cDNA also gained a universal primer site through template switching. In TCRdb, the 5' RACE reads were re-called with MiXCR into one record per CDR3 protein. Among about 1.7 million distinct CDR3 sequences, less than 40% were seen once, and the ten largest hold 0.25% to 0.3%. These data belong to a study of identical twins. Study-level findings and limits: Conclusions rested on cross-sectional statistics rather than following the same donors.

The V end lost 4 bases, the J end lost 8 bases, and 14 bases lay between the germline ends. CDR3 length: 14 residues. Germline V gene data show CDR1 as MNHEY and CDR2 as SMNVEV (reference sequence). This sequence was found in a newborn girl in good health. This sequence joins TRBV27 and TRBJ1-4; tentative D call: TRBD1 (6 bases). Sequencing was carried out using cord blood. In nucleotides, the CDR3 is TGTGCCAGCAGTTCTTCAAGGACAGACGAAAAACTGTTTTTT. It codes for CASSSSRTDEKLFF.